This T cell receptor (beta chain) derives from a study of blood T cell repertoires in COVID-19. Study details: Researchers got acute and convalescent COVID-19 samples from the United States, Italy and Spain.

Sequencing was performed with immunoSEQ multiplex PCR; in TCRdb, only in-frame clones are kept and a portion is missing. The sample has around 130,000 clones; over 75% are singletons. The CDR3 has 15 amino acids. The germline gives CDR1 GTSNPN, CDR2 SVGIG (reference sequence). With V trimmed by 1 base and J by 6 bases, 8 bases remained unmatched. The chain carries TRBV30 and TRBJ2-1; 8 nucleotides match TRBD2. The sequencing sample was made of peripheral blood. The source of this sequence is a man in his sixties with active or convalescent COVID-19. In DNA form, the CDR3 reads TGTGCCTGGAGTGGGGCACGGCTAGCGGGCAATGAGCAGTTCTTC. Translation: CAWSGARLAGNEQFF.